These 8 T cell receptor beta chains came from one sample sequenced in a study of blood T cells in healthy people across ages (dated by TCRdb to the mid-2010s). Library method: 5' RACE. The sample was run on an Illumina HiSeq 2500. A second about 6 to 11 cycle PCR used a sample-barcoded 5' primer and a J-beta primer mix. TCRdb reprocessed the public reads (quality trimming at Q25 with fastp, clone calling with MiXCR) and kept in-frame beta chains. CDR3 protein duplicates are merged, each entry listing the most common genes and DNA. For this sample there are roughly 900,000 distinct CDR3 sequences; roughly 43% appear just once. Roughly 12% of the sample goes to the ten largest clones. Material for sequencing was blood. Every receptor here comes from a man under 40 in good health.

The chain's CDR3 is CAWMGEKSYNEQFF. The CDR3 nucleotides are TGTGCCTGGATGGGAGAGAAGTCCTACAATGAGCAGTTCTTC. The rearrangement uses TRBV30 and TRBJ2-1; TRBD2 is a possible D gene (5 bases). There are 14 residues in the CDR3. The germline V gene has CDR1 GTSNPN and CDR2 SVGIG (reference sequence). V shed 4 bases and J shed 1 base, with 11 bases lying between them.

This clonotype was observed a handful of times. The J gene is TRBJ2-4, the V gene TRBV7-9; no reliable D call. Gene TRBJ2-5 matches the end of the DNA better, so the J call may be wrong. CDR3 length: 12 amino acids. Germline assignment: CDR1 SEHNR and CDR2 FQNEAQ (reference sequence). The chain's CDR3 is CASKTAGETQYF. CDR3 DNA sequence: TGTGCCAGTAAGACTGCCGGGGAGACCCAGTACTTC.

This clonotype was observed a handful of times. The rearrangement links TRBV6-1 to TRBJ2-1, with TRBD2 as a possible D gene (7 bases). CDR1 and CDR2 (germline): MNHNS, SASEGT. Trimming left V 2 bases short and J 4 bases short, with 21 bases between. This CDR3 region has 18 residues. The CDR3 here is CASSERPPGGSLYNEQFF. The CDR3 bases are TGTGCCAGCAGTGAAAGGCCACCGGGGGGCTCATTGTACAATGAGCAGTTCTTC.

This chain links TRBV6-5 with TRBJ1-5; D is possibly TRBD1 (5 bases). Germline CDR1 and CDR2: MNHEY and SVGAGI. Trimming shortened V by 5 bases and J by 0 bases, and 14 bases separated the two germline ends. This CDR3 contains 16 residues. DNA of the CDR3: TGTGCCAGCAGTCGCTCGGGACGGTATAGCAATCAGCCCCAGCATTTT. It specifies CASSRSGRYSNQPQHF.

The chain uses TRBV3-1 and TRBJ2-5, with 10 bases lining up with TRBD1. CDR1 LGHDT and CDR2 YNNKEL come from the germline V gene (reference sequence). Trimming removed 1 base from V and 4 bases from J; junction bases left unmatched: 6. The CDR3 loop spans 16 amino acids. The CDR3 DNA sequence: TGTGCCAGCAGCCAAGGGACGACAGGGGGCGGAGAGACCCAGTACTTC. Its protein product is CASSQGTTGGGETQYF.

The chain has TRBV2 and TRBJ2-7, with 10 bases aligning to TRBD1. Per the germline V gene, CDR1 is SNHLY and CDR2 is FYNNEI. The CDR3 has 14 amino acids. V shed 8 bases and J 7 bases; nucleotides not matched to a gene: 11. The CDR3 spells CASVRDRGYNEQYF. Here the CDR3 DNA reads TGTGCCAGCGTCCGGGACAGGGGTTACAATGAGCAGTACTTC.

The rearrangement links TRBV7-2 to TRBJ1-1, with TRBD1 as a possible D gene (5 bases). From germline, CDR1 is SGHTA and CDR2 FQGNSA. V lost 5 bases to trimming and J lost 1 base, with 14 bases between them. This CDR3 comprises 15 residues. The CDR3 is CASSPRGLRNTEAFF. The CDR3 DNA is TGTGCCAGCAGCCCAAGGGGACTCCGGAACACTGAAGCTTTCTTT.

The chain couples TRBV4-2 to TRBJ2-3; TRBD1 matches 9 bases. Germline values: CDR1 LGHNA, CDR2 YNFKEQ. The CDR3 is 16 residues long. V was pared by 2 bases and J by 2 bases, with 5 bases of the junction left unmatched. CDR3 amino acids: CASSQPGQGDTDTQYF. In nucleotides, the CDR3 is TGTGCCAGCAGCCAACCGGGACAGGGAGACACAGATACGCAGTATTTT.